These 4 T cell receptor beta chains were all obtained from the same sample, sequenced in a study of blood T cell repertoires in COVID-19. Sequencing was performed with immunoSEQ multiplex PCR; in TCRdb, only in-frame clones are kept and a portion is missing. Found here are about 370,000 clones, around 89% of them singletons; the top ten hold roughly 1%. Sequencing was performed on PBMCs or T cells enriched from blood (not recorded which). These receptors were taken from a man aged 18-30 years who had recovered from COVID-19.

V and J are TRBV4-1 and TRBJ2-3, with 10 bases that match TRBD2. The germline V gene has CDR1 MGHRA and CDR2 YSYEKL. J was trimmed by 4 bases and V by 1 base; bases with no gene match: 2. The CDR3 contains 15 residues. In nucleotides, the CDR3 is TGCGCCAGCAGCCAAGGGACTAGCGGCGCAGATACGCAGTATTTT. Protein: CASSQGTSGADTQYF.

The chain couples TRBV7-2 to TRBJ2-1; 7 nucleotides line up with TRBD2. V dropped 1 base and J dropped 5; count of bases not matched to a gene: 2. Germline values: CDR1 SGHTA, CDR2 FQGNSA. CDR3 size: 14 residues. This CDR3 reads CASSLDSGHNEQFF. The CDR3 nucleotides read TGTGCCAGCAGCTTAGATAGCGGGCACAATGAGCAGTTCTTC.

V is TRBV6-5 and J is TRBJ1-1; possible D gene TRBD1, 5 bases. Germline-derived CDR1 and CDR2 are MNHEY and SVGAGI. This CDR3 is built from 13 residues. V was cut by 7 bases and J by 5 bases, with 14 bases left in between. The CDR3 DNA sequence: TGTGCCAGCAAGAACGAAGCAGGGACTGAAGCTTTCTTT. Protein product: CASKNEAGTEAFF.

The chain links TRBV5-1 to TRBJ2-3; 8 bases agree with TRBD1. Trimming cost V 5 bases and J 0 bases; bases outside gene matches: 8. Germline CDR1 reads SGHRS; CDR2 reads YFSETQ. The CDR3 spans 16 residues. The CDR3 coding sequence is TGCGCCAGCAGACCTGAGACAGGGGTGAGCACAGATACGCAGTATTTT. It is translated as CASRPETGVSTDTQYF.